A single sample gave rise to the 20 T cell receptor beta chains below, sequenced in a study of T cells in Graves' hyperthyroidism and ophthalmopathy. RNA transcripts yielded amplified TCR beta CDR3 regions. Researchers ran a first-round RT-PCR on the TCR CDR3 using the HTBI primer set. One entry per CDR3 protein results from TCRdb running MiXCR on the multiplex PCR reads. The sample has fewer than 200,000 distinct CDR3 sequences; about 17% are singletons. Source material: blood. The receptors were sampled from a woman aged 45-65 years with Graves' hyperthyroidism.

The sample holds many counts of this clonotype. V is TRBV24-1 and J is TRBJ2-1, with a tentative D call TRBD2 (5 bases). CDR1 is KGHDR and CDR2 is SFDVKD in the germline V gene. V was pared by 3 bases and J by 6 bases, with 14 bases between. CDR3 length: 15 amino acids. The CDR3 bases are TGTGCCACCAGTGATCGGGGAGTCCCACGCAATGAGCAGTTCTTC. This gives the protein CATSDRGVPRNEQFF.

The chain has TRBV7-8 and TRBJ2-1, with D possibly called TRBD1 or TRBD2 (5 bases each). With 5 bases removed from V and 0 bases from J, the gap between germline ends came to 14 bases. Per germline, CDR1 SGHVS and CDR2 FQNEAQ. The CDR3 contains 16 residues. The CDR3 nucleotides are TGTGCCAGCAGCCGGTCCGGGACGGTCTCCTACAATGAGCAGTTCTTC. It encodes CASSRSGTVSYNEQFF.

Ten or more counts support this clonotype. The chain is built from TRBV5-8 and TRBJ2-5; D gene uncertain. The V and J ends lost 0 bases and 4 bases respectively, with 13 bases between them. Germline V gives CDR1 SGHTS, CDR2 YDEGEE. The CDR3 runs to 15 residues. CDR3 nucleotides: TGTGCCAGCAGCTTGGATGCACACTGGGGAGAGACCCAGTACTTC. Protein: CASSLDAHWGETQYF.

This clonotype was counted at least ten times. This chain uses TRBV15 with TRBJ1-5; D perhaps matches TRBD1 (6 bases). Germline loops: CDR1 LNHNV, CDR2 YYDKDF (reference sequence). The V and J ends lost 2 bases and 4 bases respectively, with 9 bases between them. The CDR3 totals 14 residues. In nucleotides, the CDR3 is TGTGCCACCAGCAGACCAACAGGGAATCAGCCCCAGCATTTT. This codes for CATSRPTGNQPQHF.

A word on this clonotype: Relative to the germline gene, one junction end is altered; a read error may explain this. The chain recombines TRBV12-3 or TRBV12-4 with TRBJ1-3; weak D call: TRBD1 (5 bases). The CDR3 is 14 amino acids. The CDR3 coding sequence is TGTGCCAGCTGGGGCATTGAATCTGGAAACACCATATGTTTT. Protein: CASWGIESGNTICF.

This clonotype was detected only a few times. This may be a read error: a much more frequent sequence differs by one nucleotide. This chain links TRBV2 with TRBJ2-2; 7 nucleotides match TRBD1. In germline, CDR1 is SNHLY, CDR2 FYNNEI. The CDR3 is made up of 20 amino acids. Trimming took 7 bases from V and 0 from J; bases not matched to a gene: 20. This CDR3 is CASTTGREGGQESNTGELFF. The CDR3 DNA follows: TGTGCCAGCACCACAGGCAGGGAAGGGGGCCAAGAGTCGAACACCGGGGAGCTGTTTTTT.

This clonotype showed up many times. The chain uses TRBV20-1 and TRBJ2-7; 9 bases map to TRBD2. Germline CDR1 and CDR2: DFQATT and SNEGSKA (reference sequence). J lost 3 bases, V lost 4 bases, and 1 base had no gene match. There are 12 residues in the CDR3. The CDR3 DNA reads TGCAGTGCTAAAGCGGGGGGCTACGAGCAGTACTTC. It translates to CSAKAGGYEQYF.

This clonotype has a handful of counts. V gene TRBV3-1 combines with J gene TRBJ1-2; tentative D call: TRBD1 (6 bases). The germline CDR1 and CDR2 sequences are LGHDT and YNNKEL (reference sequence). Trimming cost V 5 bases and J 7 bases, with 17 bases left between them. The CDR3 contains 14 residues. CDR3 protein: CASSLAQGRGGYTF. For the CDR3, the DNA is TGTGCCAGCAGCTTAGCCCAGGGCAGGGGTGGCTACACCTTC.

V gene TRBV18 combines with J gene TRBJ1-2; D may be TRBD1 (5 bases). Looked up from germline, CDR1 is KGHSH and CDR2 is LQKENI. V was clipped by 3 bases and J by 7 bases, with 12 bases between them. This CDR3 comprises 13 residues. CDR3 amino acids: CASSPGGSGGYTF. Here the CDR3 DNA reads TGTGCCAGCTCACCCGGGGGTTCTGGTGGCTACACCTTC.

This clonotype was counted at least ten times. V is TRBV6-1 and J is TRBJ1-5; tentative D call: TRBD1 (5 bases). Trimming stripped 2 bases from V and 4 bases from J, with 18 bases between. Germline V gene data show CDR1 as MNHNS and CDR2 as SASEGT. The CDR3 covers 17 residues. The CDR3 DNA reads TGTGCCAGCAGTGAAATGAGGGTCAGCTGGGGGAATCAGCCCCAGCATTTT. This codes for CASSEMRVSWGNQPQHF.

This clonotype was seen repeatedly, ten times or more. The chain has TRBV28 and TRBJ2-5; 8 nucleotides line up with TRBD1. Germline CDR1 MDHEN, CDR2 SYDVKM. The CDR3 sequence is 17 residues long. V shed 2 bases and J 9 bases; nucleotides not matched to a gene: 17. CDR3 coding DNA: TGTGCCAGCAGTTTAGGGGCAGGGGGCCCTTCACGGCGGGCCCAGTACTTC. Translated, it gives CASSLGAGGPSRRAQYF.

The DNA of the CDR3 is TGTGCCAGCAGTCCGGCTACCCTAAGGACCCAGTACTTC. Its protein is CASSPATLRTQYF. The chain couples TRBV7-6 to TRBJ2-5; no clear D gene. CDR3 size: 13 residues. Germline CDR1 and CDR2: SGHVS and FNYEAQ. Trimming stripped 6 bases from V and 7 bases from J, with 15 bases between. Using reference TRBV7-6 and TRBJ2-5 for the parts outside the CDR3, the full variable domain is GAGVSQSPRYKVTKRGQDVALRCDPISGHVSLYWYRQALGQGPEFLTYFNYEAQQDKSGLPNDRFSAERPEGSISTLTIQRTEQRDSAMYRCASSPATLRTQYFGPGTRLLVL.

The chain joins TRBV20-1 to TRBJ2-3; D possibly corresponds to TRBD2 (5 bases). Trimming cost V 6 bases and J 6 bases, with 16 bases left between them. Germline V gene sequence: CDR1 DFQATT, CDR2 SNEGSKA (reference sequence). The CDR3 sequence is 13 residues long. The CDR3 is CSAKVWERDTQYF. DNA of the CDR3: TGCAGTGCCAAGGTGTGGGAGAGGGATACGCAGTATTTT.

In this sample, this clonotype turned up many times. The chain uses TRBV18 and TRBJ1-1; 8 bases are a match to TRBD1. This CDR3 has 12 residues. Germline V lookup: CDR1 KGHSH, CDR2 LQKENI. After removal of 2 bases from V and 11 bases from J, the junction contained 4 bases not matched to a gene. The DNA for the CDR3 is TGTGCCAGCTCACCAATTCAGGGGGCCGCTTTCTTT. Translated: CASSPIQGAAFF. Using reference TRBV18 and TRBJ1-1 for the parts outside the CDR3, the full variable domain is NAGVMQNPRHLVRRRGQEARLRCSPMKGHSHVYWYRQLPEEGLKFMVYLQKENIIDESGMPKERFSAEFPKEGPSILRIQQVVRGDSAAYFCASSPIQGAAFFGQGTRLTVV.

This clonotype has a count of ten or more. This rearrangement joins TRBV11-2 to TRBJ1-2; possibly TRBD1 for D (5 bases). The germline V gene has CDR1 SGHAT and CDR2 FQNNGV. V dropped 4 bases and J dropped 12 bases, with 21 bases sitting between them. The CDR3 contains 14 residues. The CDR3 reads CASSSGTFPYINTF. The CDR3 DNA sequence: TGTGCCAGCAGCTCGGGGACTTTCCCTTATATAAACACCTTC.

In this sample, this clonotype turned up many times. CDR3: CASSLGQQYF. The CDR3 DNA reads TGTGCCAGCAGTTTGGGACAGCAGTACTTC. This chain connects TRBV28 to TRBJ2-7; D tentatively fits TRBD1 or TRBD2 (5 bases each). Germline V CDR1 and CDR2: MDHEN, SYDVKM. V lost 3 bases and J 8 bases, leaving 5 bases between the germline ends. The CDR3 has 10 amino acids.

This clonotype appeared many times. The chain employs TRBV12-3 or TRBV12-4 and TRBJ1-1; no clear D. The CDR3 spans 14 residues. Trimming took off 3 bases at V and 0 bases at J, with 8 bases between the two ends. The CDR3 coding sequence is TGTGCCAGCAGTTTTCAGGCATTGAACACTGAAGCTTTCTTT. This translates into CASSFQALNTEAFF.

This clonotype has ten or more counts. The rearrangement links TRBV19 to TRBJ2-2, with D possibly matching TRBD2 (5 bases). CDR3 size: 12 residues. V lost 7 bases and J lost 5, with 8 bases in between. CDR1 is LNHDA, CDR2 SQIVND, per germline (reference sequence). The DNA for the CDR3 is TGTGCCAGTACTACGGGGACCGGGGAGCTGTTTTTT. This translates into CASTTGTGELFF.

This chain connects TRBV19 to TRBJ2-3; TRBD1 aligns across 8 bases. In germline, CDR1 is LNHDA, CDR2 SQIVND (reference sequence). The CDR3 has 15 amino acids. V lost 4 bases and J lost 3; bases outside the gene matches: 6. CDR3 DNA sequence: TGTGCCAGTAGTAACTTCAGGGGGCGAACAGATACGCAGTATTTT. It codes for CASSNFRGRTDTQYF.

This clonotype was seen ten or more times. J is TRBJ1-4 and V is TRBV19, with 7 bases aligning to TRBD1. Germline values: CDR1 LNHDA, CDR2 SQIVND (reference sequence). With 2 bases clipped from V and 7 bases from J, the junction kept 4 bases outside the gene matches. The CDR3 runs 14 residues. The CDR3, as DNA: TGTGCCAGTAGTATAAGGACAGGTTTTGAAAAACTGTTTTTT. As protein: CASSIRTGFEKLFF.